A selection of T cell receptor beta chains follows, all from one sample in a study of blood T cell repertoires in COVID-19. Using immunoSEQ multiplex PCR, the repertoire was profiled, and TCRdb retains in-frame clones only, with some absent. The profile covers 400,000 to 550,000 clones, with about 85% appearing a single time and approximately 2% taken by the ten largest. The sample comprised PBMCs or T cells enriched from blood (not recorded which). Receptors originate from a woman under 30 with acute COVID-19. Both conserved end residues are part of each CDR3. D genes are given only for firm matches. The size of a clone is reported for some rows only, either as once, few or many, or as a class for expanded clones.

CDR3 protein: CASSKAGTALLRNTIYF
CDR3 DNA: TGTGCCAGCAGCAAAGCCGGGACAGCTTTGTTGCGAAACACCATATATTTT
V gene: TRBV28
J gene: TRBJ1-3
clone size: -
D gene: TRBD1

CDR3 protein: CASSNGLAGFNEQFF
CDR3 DNA: TGTGCCAGCAGTAACGGACTAGCGGGGTTCAATGAGCAGTTCTTC
V gene: TRBV27
J gene: TRBJ2-1
clone size: -
D gene: TRBD2

CDR3 protein: CASSLSGRAPDTQYF
CDR3 DNA: TGTGCCAGCAGCCTAAGCGGGAGGGCCCCCGATACGCAGTATTTT
V gene: TRBV11-2
J gene: TRBJ2-3
clone size: -
D gene: TRBD2

CDR3 protein: CASSQSRGSPLHF
CDR3 DNA: TGCGCCAGCAGCCAGTCCAGGGGCTCACCCCTCCACTTT
V gene: TRBV4-3
J gene: TRBJ1-6
clone size: -
D gene: -

CDR3 protein: CASSMDGPGLYSNQPQHF
CDR3 DNA: TGTGCCAGTAGTATGGACGGACCAGGACTTTATAGCAATCAGCCCCAGCATTTT
V gene: TRBV19
J gene: TRBJ1-5
clone size: -
D gene: -

CDR3 protein: CASSLQGLDTQYF
CDR3 DNA: TGTGCCAGCTCACTTCAGGGTTTAGATACGCAGTATTTT
V gene: TRBV18
J gene: TRBJ2-3
clone size: -
D gene: -

CDR3 protein: CATSRSSDSYEQYF
CDR3 DNA: TGTGCCACCAGCAGATCTAGCGACTCCTACGAGCAGTACTTC
V gene: TRBV15
J gene: TRBJ2-7
clone size: -
D gene: -

CDR3 protein: CASSLEGGSGNTIYF
CDR3 DNA: TGCGCCAGCAGCTTGGAAGGCGGCAGCGGAAACACCATATATTTT
V gene: TRBV5-1
J gene: TRBJ1-3
clone size: -
D gene: -

CDR3 protein: CASSTGTSGSPYEQYF
CDR3 DNA: TGTGCCAGCAGCACCGGGACTAGCGGGAGCCCCTACGAGCAGTACTTC
V gene: TRBV5-4
J gene: TRBJ2-7
clone size: -
D gene: TRBD2

CDR3 protein: CASSASGPDTQYF
CDR3 DNA: TGTGCCAGCTCAGCATCAGGGCCAGATACGCAGTATTTT
V gene: TRBV18
J gene: TRBJ2-3
clone size: -
D gene: -

CDR3 protein: CASSYRGGNEKLFF
CDR3 DNA: TGTGCCAGCAGTTACAGAGGGGGTAATGAAAAACTGTTTTTT
V gene: TRBV6-5
J gene: TRBJ1-4
clone size: -
D gene: -

CDR3 protein: CSVTTGLNSGANVLTF
CDR3 DNA: TGCAGCGTAACGACAGGGTTGAACTCTGGGGCCAACGTCCTGACTTTC
V gene: TRBV29-1
J gene: TRBJ2-6
clone size: -
D gene: TRBD1

CDR3 protein: CASSLSSESISYEQYF
CDR3 DNA: TGTGCCAGCAGCTTAAGTAGCGAATCGATCTCCTACGAGCAGTACTTC
V gene: TRBV7-2
J gene: TRBJ2-7
clone size: once
D gene: -

CDR3 protein: CASSRGGNTDTQYF
CDR3 DNA: TGTGCCAGCAGCCGAGGGGGCAATACAGATACGCAGTATTTT
V gene: TRBV7-8
J gene: TRBJ2-3
clone size: -
D gene: TRBD1

CDR3 protein: CATSRGQGETQYF
CDR3 DNA: TGTGCCACCAGCAGAGGACAGGGGGAGACCCAGTACTTC
V gene: TRBV15
J gene: TRBJ2-5
clone size: -
D gene: TRBD1

CDR3 protein: CASSLPGQRGEKLFF
CDR3 DNA: TGTGCCAGTAGCCTCCCGGGACAGAGGGGGGAAAAACTGTTTTTT
V gene: TRBV19
J gene: TRBJ1-4
clone size: -
D gene: TRBD1

CDR3 protein: CASSPRTQQETQYF
CDR3 DNA: TGTGCCAGCTCACCTCGGACTCAACAAGAGACCCAGTACTTC
V gene: TRBV18
J gene: TRBJ2-5
clone size: -
D gene: -

CDR3 protein: CASSNGQWLTYEQYF
CDR3 DNA: TGTGCCAGCTCCAATGGACAGTGGCTGACCTACGAGCAGTACTTC
V gene: TRBV18
J gene: TRBJ2-7
clone size: -
D gene: -

CDR3 protein: CASTFATGGVQFF
CDR3 DNA: TGTGCCAGCACCTTCGCGACAGGGGGCGTGCAGTTCTTC
V gene: TRBV6-5
J gene: TRBJ2-1
clone size: -
D gene: TRBD1

CDR3 protein: CATQGLDRVFEQYF
CDR3 DNA: TGTGCCACCCAGGGACTGGACAGGGTTTTCGAGCAGTACTTC
V gene: TRBV6-5
J gene: TRBJ2-7
clone size: -
D gene: TRBD1

CDR3 protein: CASSGYGDNSPLHF
CDR3 DNA: TGTGCCAGCAGCGGTTACGGTGATAATTCACCCCTCCACTTT
V gene: TRBV9
J gene: TRBJ1-6
clone size: -
D gene: -

CDR3 protein: CASTLNRDLRVETQYF
CDR3 DNA: TGTGCCAGCACCTTGAACAGGGACCTTCGCGTTGAGACCCAGTACTTC
V gene: TRBV2
J gene: TRBJ2-5
clone size: few
D gene: -

CDR3 protein: CASSDRGPDTEAFF
CDR3 DNA: TGTGCCAGCAGTGACAGGGGCCCGGACACTGAAGCTTTCTTT
V gene: TRBV6-1
J gene: TRBJ1-1
clone size: -
D gene: -

CDR3 protein: CASSSGTSGGNSSYNEQFF
CDR3 DNA: TGTGCCAGCAGCTCGGGGACTAGCGGGGGCAATTCATCCTACAATGAGCAGTTCTTC
V gene: TRBV7-3
J gene: TRBJ2-1
clone size: -
D gene: TRBD2

CDR3 protein: CASSKTQGIHGYTF
CDR3 DNA: TGTGCCAGCAGTAAGACCCAGGGTATACATGGCTACACCTTC
V gene: TRBV2
J gene: TRBJ1-2
clone size: -
D gene: -

CDR3 protein: CASKVSLTSGQPQHF
CDR3 DNA: TGTGCCAGCAAGGTCAGTTTGACTAGCGGTCAGCCCCAGCATTTT
V gene: TRBV2
J gene: TRBJ1-5
clone size: -
D gene: -

CDR3 protein: CASSVGGGGPRETQYF
CDR3 DNA: TGTGCCAGCAGCGTAGGGGGCGGGGGACCGCGGGAGACCCAGTACTTC
V gene: TRBV9
J gene: TRBJ2-5
clone size: -
D gene: TRBD2

CDR3 protein: CASSILAGGPIRLTQYF
CDR3 DNA: TGTGCCAGCAGCATCCTAGCGGGAGGCCCGATAAGGTTGACGCAGTATTTT
V gene: TRBV7-2
J gene: TRBJ2-3
clone size: -
D gene: TRBD2

CDR3 protein: CASSRGSPGANVLTF
CDR3 DNA: TGTGCCAGCAGTCGGGGGTCCCCTGGGGCCAACGTCCTGACTTTC
V gene: TRBV3-1/TRBV3-2
J gene: TRBJ2-6
clone size: few
D gene: -

CDR3 protein: CASSQGGALAKNIQYF
CDR3 DNA: TGCGCCAGCAGCCAAGGGGGAGCTCTAGCCAAAAACATTCAGTACTTC
V gene: TRBV4-1
J gene: TRBJ2-4
clone size: -
D gene: -

CDR3 protein: CASKTTGGDGYTF
CDR3 DNA: TGTGCCAGCAAAACGACAGGGGGAGATGGCTACACCTTC
V gene: TRBV6-5
J gene: TRBJ1-2
clone size: -
D gene: TRBD1

CDR3 protein: CASSLREWFGSNQPQHF
CDR3 DNA: TGTGCCAGCAGCTTACGAGAGTGGTTTGGTAGCAATCAGCCCCAGCATTTT
V gene: TRBV11-2
J gene: TRBJ1-5
clone size: -
D gene: -

CDR3 protein: CASSVNEVRGLEQFF
CDR3 DNA: TGTGCCAGCAGCGTAAATGAGGTCCGTGGTCTCGAGCAGTTCTTC
V gene: TRBV9
J gene: TRBJ2-1
clone size: -
D gene: -

CDR3 protein: CASSFEGGGYEQYF
CDR3 DNA: TGTGCCAGCAGCTTTGAGGGAGGGGGTTACGAGCAGTACTTC
V gene: TRBV7-2
J gene: TRBJ2-7
clone size: -
D gene: -

CDR3 protein: CASSQGQGGQPQHF
CDR3 DNA: TGCGCCAGCAGCCAAGGACAGGGCGGTCAGCCCCAGCATTTT
V gene: TRBV4-1
J gene: TRBJ1-5
clone size: -
D gene: TRBD1

CDR3 protein: CAWSQGARGYTF
CDR3 DNA: TGTGCCTGGAGTCAGGGGGCACGAGGCTACACCTTC
V gene: TRBV30
J gene: TRBJ1-2
clone size: -
D gene: TRBD1

CDR3 protein: CASSDGRYEQYF
CDR3 DNA: TGTGCCAGCAGCGACGGGAGGTACGAGCAGTACTTC
V gene: TRBV6-5
J gene: TRBJ2-7
clone size: -
D gene: TRBD2

CDR3 protein: CASSQPGQGSYEQYF
CDR3 DNA: TGTGCCAGCAGCCAACCGGGACAGGGATCCTACGAGCAGTACTTC
V gene: TRBV3-1/TRBV3-2
J gene: TRBJ2-7
clone size: -
D gene: TRBD1